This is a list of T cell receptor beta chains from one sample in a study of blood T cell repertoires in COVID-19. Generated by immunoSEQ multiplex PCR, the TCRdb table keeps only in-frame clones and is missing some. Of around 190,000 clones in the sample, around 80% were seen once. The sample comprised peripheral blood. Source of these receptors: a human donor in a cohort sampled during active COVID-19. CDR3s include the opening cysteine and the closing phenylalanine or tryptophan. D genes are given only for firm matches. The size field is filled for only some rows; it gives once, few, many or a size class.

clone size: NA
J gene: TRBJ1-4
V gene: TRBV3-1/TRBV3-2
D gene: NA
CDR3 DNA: TGTGCCAGCAGCCAAGGGGTTTGGGGCCAGCTGAATGAAAAACTGTTTTTT
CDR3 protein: CASSQGVWGQLNEKLFF

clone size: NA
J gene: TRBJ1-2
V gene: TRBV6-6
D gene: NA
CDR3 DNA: TGTGCCAGCAGTCCCCAGAACTATGGCTACACCTTC
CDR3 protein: CASSPQNYGYTF

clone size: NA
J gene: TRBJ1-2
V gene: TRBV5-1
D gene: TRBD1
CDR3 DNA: TGCGCCAGCAGCTTGCCTTGGACAGGGGCAGAACAGGGTGGCTACACCTTC
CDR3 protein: CASSLPWTGAEQGGYTF

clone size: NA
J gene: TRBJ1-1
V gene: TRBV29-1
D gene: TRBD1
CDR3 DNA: TGCAGCGTTGAGGGACAGGGGGCAAACACTGAAGCTTTCTTT
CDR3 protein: CSVEGQGANTEAFF

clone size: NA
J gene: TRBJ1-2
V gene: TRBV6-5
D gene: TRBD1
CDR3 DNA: TGTGCCAGCAGCCGGGACAGGGGTGGCTACACCTTC
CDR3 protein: CASSRDRGGYTF

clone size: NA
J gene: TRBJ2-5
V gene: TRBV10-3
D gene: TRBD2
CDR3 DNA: TGTGCCATCAGTACGGGACTAGCGGGGTCAGAGACCCAGTACTTC
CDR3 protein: CAISTGLAGSETQYF

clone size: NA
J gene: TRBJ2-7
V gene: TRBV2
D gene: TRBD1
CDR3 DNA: TGTGCCAGCAGTGAATTTAGACAGGGGAACGACGAGCAGTACTTC
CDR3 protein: CASSEFRQGNDEQYF

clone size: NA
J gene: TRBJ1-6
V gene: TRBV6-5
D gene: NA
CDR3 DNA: TGTGCCAGCAGTTACAGGGGTTTGGGTTCACCCCTCCACTTT
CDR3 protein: CASSYRGLGSPLHF

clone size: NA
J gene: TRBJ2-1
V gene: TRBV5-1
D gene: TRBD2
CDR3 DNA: TGCGCCAGCAGCCGGGGGGATCTCATCTACAATGAGCAGTTCTTC
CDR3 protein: CASSRGDLIYNEQFF

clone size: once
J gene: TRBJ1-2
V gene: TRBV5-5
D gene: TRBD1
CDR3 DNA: TGTGCCAGCAGCTTGGGGGACAGCTATGGCTACACCTTC
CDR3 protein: CASSLGDSYGYTF

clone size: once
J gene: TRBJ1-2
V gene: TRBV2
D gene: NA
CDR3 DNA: TGTGCCAGCAGTCACGCTCCGGGTGGCTACACCTTC
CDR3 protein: CASSHAPGGYTF

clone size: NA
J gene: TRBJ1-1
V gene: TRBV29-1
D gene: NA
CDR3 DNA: TGCAGCGCTTCGACAAGCATGAACACTGAAGCTTTCTTT
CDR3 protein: CSASTSMNTEAFF

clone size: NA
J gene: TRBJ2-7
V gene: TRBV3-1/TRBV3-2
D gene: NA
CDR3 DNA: TGTGCCAGCAGCCAAAACCGAGTTGGCGAGCAGTACTTC
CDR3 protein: CASSQNRVGEQYF

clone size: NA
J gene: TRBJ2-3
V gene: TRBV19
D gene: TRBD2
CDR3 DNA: TGTGCCAGTACCCCTAGCGGGGGCACAGATACGCAGTATTTT
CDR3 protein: CASTPSGGTDTQYF

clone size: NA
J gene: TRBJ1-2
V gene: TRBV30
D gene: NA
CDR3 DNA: TGTGCCTGGAAGTCCCAGCCCGGGGAAGGGTATAAGGGCTACACCTTC
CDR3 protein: CAWKSQPGEGYKGYTF

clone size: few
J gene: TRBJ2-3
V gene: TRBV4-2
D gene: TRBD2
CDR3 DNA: TGTGCCAGCAGCCAAGGCGCGCTAGCGGGGGAGGCTAGCACAGATACGCAGTATTTT
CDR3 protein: CASSQGALAGEASTDTQYF

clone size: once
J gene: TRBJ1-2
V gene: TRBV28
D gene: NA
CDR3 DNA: TGTGCCAGCAGTACAGACAGGTCGCTCTATGGCTACACCTTC
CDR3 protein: CASSTDRSLYGYTF

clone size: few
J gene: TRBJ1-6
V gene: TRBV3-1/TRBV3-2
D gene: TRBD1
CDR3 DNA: TGTGCCAGCAGCTCGACAGGGGGAAATTCACCCCTCCACTTT
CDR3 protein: CASSSTGGNSPLHF

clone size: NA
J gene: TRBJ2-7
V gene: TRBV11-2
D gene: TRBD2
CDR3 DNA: TGTGCCAGCAGCTTAACAGACCCTTCTAGCGGGGGGGCTTACGAGCAGTACTTC
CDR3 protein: CASSLTDPSSGGAYEQYF

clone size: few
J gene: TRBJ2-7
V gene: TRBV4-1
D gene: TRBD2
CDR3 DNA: TGCGCCAGCAGTATCGAGCGGGGGGGCCTCTACGAGCAGTACTTC
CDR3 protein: CASSIERGGLYEQYF

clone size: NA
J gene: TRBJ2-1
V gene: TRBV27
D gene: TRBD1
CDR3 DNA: TGTGCCAGCACGGGACAGGGTGACTACAATGAGCAGTTCTTC
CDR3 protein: CASTGQGDYNEQFF

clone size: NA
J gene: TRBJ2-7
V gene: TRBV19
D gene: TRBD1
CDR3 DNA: TGTGCCAGTAGTATAGTGGCGAGGGGGCGAAACGAGCAGTACTTC
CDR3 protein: CASSIVARGRNEQYF

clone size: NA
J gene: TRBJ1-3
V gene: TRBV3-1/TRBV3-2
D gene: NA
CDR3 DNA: TGTGCCAGCAGCCTCCGGTCGTCCGGTGGAAACACCATATATTTT
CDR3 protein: CASSLRSSGGNTIYF

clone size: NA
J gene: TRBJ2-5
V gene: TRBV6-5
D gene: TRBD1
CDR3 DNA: TGTGCCAGCAGCCTACAGGGGACCGCAGAGACCCAGTACTTC
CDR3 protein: CASSLQGTAETQYF

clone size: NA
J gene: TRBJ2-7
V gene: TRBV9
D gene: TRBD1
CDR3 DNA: TGTGCCAGCAGCGTAGAGACAGGGGGCTACGAGCAGTACTTC
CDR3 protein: CASSVETGGYEQYF

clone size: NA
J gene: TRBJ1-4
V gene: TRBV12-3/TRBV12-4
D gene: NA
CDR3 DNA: TGTGCCAGCAGGAGGAATGAAAAACTGTTTTTT
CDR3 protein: CASRRNEKLFF

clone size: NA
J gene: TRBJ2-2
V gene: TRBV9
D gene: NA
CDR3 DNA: TGTGCCAGCAGCGTAGAGGATAGCGGTAACACCGGGGAGCTGTTTTTT
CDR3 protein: CASSVEDSGNTGELFF

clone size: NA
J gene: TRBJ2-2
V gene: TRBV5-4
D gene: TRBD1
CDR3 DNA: TGTGCCAGCAGCTTGGGCCCGCTCTCCGGGACAGATGGGGAGCTGTTTTTT
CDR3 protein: CASSLGPLSGTDGELFF

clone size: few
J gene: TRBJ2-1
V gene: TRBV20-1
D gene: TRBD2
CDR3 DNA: TGCAGTGCTAGTAGGGACTATTCCTACAATGAGCAGTTCTTC
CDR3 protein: CSASRDYSYNEQFF

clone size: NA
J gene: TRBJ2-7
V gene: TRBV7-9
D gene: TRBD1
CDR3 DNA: TGTGCCAGCAGCCGCGGGACAGGACCTTCCTACGAGCAGTACTTC
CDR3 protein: CASSRGTGPSYEQYF

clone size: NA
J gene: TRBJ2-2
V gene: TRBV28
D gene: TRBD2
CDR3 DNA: TGTGCCAGCAGTTCCCTTAGCGGGGGGCTTAACACCGGGGAGCTGTTTTTT
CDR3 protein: CASSSLSGGLNTGELFF

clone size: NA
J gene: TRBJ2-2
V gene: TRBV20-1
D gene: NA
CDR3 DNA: TGCAGTGCTATCAGGGCCGGGGAGCTGTTTTTT
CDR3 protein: CSAIRAGELFF

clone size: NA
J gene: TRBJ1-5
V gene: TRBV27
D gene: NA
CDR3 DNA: TGTGCCAGCAGTTTGGGAGGGCCCAATCAGCCCCAGCATTTT
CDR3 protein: CASSLGGPNQPQHF

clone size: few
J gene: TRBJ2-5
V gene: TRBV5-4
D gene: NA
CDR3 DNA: TGTGCCAGCAGCTTGGTGGGGGCGAGTGGAGAGACCCAGTACTTC
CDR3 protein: CASSLVGASGETQYF

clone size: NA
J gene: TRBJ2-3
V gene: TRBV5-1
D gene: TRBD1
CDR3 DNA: TGCGCCAGCAGCTTGGCGCAGGGGGCAGATACGCAGTATTTT
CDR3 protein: CASSLAQGADTQYF

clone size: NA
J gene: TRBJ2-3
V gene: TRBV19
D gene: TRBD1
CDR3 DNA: TGTGCCAGTAGTGATCCGGGACAGGGCACAGATACGCAGTATTTT
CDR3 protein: CASSDPGQGTDTQYF

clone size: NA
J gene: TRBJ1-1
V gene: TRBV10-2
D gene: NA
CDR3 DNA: TGCGCCAGCAGTGAGTCGCGGCTTTCAGGGGAAGCTTTCTTT
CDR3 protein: CASSESRLSGEAFF

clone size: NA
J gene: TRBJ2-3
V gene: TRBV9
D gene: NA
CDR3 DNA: TGTGCCAGCAGCGTAGGAGATAGGGGGATCGCAGATACGCAGTATTTT
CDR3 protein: CASSVGDRGIADTQYF

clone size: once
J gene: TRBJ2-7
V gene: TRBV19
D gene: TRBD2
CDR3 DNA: TGTGCCAGTAGTCTGGCCAGCGGGGGGGATAGGGAGCAGTACTTC
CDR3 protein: CASSLASGGDREQYF

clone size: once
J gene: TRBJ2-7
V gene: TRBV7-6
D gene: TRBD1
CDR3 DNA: TGTGCCAGCAGCTTAGGGGAACCGGGACAGGGTCCCGAGCAGTACTTC
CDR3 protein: CASSLGEPGQGPEQYF

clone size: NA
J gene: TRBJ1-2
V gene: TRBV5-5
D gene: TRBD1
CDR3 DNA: TGTGCCAGCAGCCTAGGGGTGACAGGGGAGTATGGCTACACCTTC
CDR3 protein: CASSLGVTGEYGYTF

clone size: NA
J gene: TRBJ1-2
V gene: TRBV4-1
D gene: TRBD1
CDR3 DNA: TGCGCCAGCAGCCCCCGGACAGGGGGGAACTATGGCTACACCTTC
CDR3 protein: CASSPRTGGNYGYTF

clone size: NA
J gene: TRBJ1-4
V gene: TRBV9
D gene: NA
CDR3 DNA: TGTGCCAGCAGCGTAGACCCGGGGAAGGGTGAAAAACTGTTTTTT
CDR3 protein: CASSVDPGKGEKLFF

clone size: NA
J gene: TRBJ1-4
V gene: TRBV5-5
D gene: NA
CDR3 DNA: TGTGCCAGCATGCGGGACTCAACTAATGAAAAACTGTTTTTT
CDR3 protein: CASMRDSTNEKLFF

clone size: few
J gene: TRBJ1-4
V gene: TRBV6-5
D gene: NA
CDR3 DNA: TGTGCCAGCAGTTACTTGCAGAATGAAAAACTGTTTTTT
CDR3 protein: CASSYLQNEKLFF

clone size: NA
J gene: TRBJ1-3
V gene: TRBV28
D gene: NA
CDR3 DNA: TGTGCCAGCAGTTCCGGGACTGTTGGAAACACCATATATTTT
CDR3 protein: CASSSGTVGNTIYF

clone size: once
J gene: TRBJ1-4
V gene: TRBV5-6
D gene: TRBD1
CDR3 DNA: TGTGCCAGCAGCTTGGACAGGGGGAAACTGTTTTTT
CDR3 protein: CASSLDRGKLFF

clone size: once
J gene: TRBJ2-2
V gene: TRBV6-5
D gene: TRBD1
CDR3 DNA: TGTGCCAGCCTAGGGACAGGTCGGAACGGGGAGCTGTTTTTT
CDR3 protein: CASLGTGRNGELFF

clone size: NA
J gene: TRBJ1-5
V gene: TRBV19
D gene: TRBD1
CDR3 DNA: TGTGCCAGTAGTTGGACGACAGGGACGGATCAGCCCCAGCATTTT
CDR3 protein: CASSWTTGTDQPQHF

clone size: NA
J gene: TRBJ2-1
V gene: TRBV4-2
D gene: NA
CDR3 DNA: TGTGCCAGCAGCCGGGGCGGCCCTAGCTCCTACAATGAGCAGTTCTTC
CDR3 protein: CASSRGGPSSYNEQFF

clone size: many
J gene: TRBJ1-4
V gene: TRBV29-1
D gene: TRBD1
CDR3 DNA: TGCAGCGTGATGGGACAGAGGAGGGAAAAACTGTTTTTT
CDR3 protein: CSVMGQRREKLFF